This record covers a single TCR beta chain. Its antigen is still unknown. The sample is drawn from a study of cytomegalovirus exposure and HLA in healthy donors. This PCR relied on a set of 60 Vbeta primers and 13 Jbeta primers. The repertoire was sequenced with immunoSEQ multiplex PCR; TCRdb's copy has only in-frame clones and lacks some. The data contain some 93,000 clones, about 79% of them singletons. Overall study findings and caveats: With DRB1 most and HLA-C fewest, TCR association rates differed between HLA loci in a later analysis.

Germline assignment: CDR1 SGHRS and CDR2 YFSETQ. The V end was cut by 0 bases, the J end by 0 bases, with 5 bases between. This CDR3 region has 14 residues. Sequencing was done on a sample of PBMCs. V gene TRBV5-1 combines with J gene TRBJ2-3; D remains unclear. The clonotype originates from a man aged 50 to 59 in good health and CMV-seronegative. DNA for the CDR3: TGCGCCAGCAGCTTGGGGCCTAGCACAGATACGCAGTATTTT. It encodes CASSLGPSTDTQYF.